A single sample gave rise to the 20 T cell receptor beta chains below, sequenced in a study of post-analysis software for immune sequencing data (dated by TCRdb to between 2014 and 2016). Overall study results and their limits: Significantly higher frequencies in patients than in controls were found for about 5 TRBV segments, including TRBV5-6, TRBV5-1 and TRBV20-1.

Library preparation employed PCR. The instrument was an Illumina HiSeq 2500. Unique molecular identifiers were incorporated into TCR beta cDNA libraries to reduce PCR and sequencing biases. TCRdb itself trimmed the public reads at Q25 with fastp, ran MiXCR and retained productive beta chains. Here each entry gathers all rows of one CDR3 protein and keeps the most common genes and DNA. This sample holds about 260,000 distinct CDR3 sequences; around 34% were observed only once. The ten largest account for around 4.7% of the sample. No antigen is known for these receptors. Specimen: blood. These receptors were obtained from a girl aged 5-17 years with multiple sclerosis.

The chain recombines TRBV4-1 with TRBJ2-7; no reliable D call. The CDR3 spans 14 residues. V was clipped by 0 bases and J by 4 bases, with 10 bases between them. CDR1 MGHRA and CDR2 YSYEKL come from the germline V gene. CDR3 in amino acids: CASSQDRVDYEQYF. CDR3 coding DNA: TGCGCCAGCAGCCAAGATCGGGTCGATTACGAGCAGTACTTC.

The rearrangement uses TRBV6-6 and TRBJ1-1; D is undetermined. CDR1 and CDR2 from the germline V gene are MNHNY and SVGAGI (reference sequence). Deletions cut 2 bases from V and 4 bases from J, with 14 bases between. The CDR3 covers 15 residues. This chain's CDR3 is CASSYGRTRGTEAFF. Written as DNA, the CDR3 is TGTGCCAGCAGTTACGGACGGACCCGAGGCACTGAAGCTTTCTTT.

On this clonotype: A junction end diverges from the germline sequence, so it may reflect a read error. The chain combines TRBV6-5 with TRBJ2-3, with TRBD2 as a possible D gene (5 bases). Per the germline V gene, CDR1 is MNHEY and CDR2 is SVGAGI. This CDR3 is built from 12 residues. The CDR3 reads CARSYSGNTQYF. Written as DNA, the CDR3 is TGTGCCCGCAGTTACTCGGGAAATACGCAGTATTTT.

J is TRBJ2-3 and V is TRBV28, with 8 bases identical to TRBD1. The V gene end was trimmed by 4 bases and the J gene end by 0 bases; junction bases not matched to a gene: 3. The CDR3 runs to 15 residues. Germline lookup yields CDR1 MDHEN and CDR2 SYDVKM. In DNA form, the CDR3 reads TGTGCCAGCAGTTGGACAGGGTCTAGCACAGATACGCAGTATTTT. It encodes CASSWTGSSTDTQYF.

This clonotype has a count of ten or more. The gene calls are TRBV12-3 or TRBV12-4 and TRBJ1-2, with D maybe TRBD1 (6 bases). The CDR3 runs to 14 residues. V lost 4 bases and J lost 4, with 13 bases in between. The CDR3 bases are TGTGCCAGCAGTTCACAGGGTTTTGGCTATGGCTACACCTTC. Its protein product is CASSSQGFGYGYTF.

V is TRBV4-2 and J is TRBJ2-4; TRBD2 aligns across 10 bases. CDR1 and CDR2 from the germline V gene are LGHNA and YNFKEQ. Trimming cost V 2 bases and J 8 bases; bases outside gene matches: 9. The CDR3 contains 16 residues. The CDR3 nucleotides read TGTGCCAGCAGCCAACCTAGCGGGGGCCTACAGCACATTCAGTACTTC. Its translation: CASSQPSGGLQHIQYF.

Note on this clonotype: A read error may be the cause here, since a much bigger clone is one base away. The rearrangement links TRBV4-1 to TRBJ2-5; D possibly uses TRBD1 or TRBD2 (6 bases each). The DNA end lines up better with TRBJ2-7; the J call may be wrong. The CDR3 sequence is 17 residues long. CDR1 is MGHRA and CDR2 is YSYEKL in the germline V gene. The CDR3 loop reads CASSQAGAGRTRNEQYF. CDR3 nucleotides: TGCGCCAGCAGCCAAGCGGGGGCCGGGAGAACACGAAACGAGCAGTACTTC.

This clonotype was seen a handful of times. The chain links TRBV2 to TRBJ2-3; D might be TRBD1 (6 bases). The V gene's germline CDR1 is SNHLY and CDR2 FYNNEI. Trimming removed 6 bases from V and 2 bases from J, with 18 bases in between. This CDR3 spans 16 amino acids. In DNA form, the CDR3 reads TGTGCCAGCAGGACAGACAGAGGGGGATCCACAGATACGCAGTATTTT. Translating it yields CASRTDRGGSTDTQYF.

This clonotype came up many times. The chain couples TRBV5-1 to TRBJ2-1; D may be TRBD2 (6 bases). This CDR3 has 13 residues. Trimming took off 0 bases at V and 5 bases at J, with 6 bases between the two ends. Looked up from germline, CDR1 is SGHRS and CDR2 is YFSETQ. The DNA of the CDR3 is TGCGCCAGCAGCTTGGCGGGAGACAATGAGCAGTTCTTC. It specifies CASSLAGDNEQFF.

This chain links TRBV12-5 with TRBJ1-1, with 10 bases identical to TRBD1. The J segment lost 1 base and the V segment lost 1 base, leaving 0 bases of the junction unmatched. Germline CDR1 LGHNT, CDR2 FRNRAP. The CDR3 covers 15 residues. CDR3: CASGLGQGANTEAFF. The DNA for the CDR3 is TGTGCTAGTGGTTTGGGACAGGGGGCGAACACTGAAGCTTTCTTT.

The V call is TRBV20-1, the J call TRBJ2-7; the match to TRBD2 covers 7 bases. J gave up 4 bases and V 0 bases, and 6 bases lay outside the gene matches. Germline CDR1 DFQATT, CDR2 SNEGSKA (reference sequence). The CDR3 has 14 amino acids. The CDR3 reads CSARDSGRGYEQYF. The CDR3 DNA reads TGCAGTGCTAGAGATTCGGGGCGGGGGTACGAGCAGTACTTC.

This clonotype came up many times. The chain combines TRBV3-1 with TRBJ2-1; 13 bases agree with TRBD2. Trimming removed 0 bases from V and 9 bases from J; junction bases left unmatched: 8. There are 17 residues in the CDR3. The germline V gene encodes CDR1 LGHDT and CDR2 YNNKEL (reference sequence). The CDR3 DNA sequence: TGTGCCAGCAGCCAAGATCGGTCTAGACTAGCGGGGGGTGAGCAGTTCTTC. This sequence encodes CASSQDRSRLAGGEQFF.

This clonotype was found many times. The chain has TRBV4-2 and TRBJ2-6; 9 bases line up with TRBD1. V shed 5 bases, J shed 1 base, and the junction held 9 bases outside the gene matches. The CDR3 covers 18 residues. Germline V CDR1 and CDR2: LGHNA, YNFKEQ. The CDR3 DNA follows: TGTGCCAGCAGCGCACAGACAGGGGGTGATTCTGGGGCCAACGTCCTGACTTTC. Translating it yields CASSAQTGGDSGANVLTF.

Comment on this clonotype: This may stem from a read error, because a much larger clone lies one nucleotide away. V is TRBV20-1 and J is TRBJ1-5, with D perhaps matching TRBD1 (5 bases). The CDR3 is 14 residues long. Trimming took off 6 bases at V and 5 bases at J, with 17 bases between the two ends. Per germline, CDR1 DFQATT and CDR2 SNEGSKA (reference sequence). For the CDR3, the DNA is TGCAGTGCCAGACTGGGGGGGAAGGATCAGCCCCAGCATTTT. It encodes CSARLGGKDQPQHF.

Turning to this clonotype: It may be a read error: a sequence one base away is much more abundant. In DNA, the CDR3 is TGTGCCAGCAGCCTTCGGGGCTACAATGAGCAGTACTTC. Residues: CASSLRGYNEQYF. The chain carries TRBV12-3 or TRBV12-4 and TRBJ2-1; D could derive from TRBD1 or TRBD2 (5 bases each). With the DNA end fitting TRBJ2-7 better, the J assignment may be wrong. This CDR3 is built from 13 residues.

This rearrangement joins TRBV11-1 to TRBJ2-1; TRBD2 agrees at 9 bases. Germline CDR1 reads SGHAT; CDR2 reads FQDESV (reference sequence). The length of the CDR3 is 16 residues. V gave up 6 bases and J gave up 7 bases; unmatched junction bases: 13. The CDR3: CASRPLLAGSLNEQFF. In nucleotides, the CDR3 is TGTGCCAGCAGACCACTTCTAGCGGGAAGTTTGAATGAGCAGTTCTTC.

The table lists this clonotype with many counts. The chain links TRBV11-2 to TRBJ2-6, with unresolved D. The CDR3 extends over 19 amino acids. The V end was cut by 5 bases, the J end by 0 bases, with 20 bases between. The V gene's germline CDR1 is SGHAT and CDR2 FQNNGV. The chain's CDR3 is CASSLRIGPSYSGANVLTF. The CDR3 nucleotides read TGTGCCAGCAGCCTGAGGATCGGTCCCTCCTACTCTGGGGCCAACGTCCTGACTTTC. The full variable domain, with the rest looked up from reference TRBV11-2 and TRBJ2-6, is EAGVAQSPRYKIIEKRQSVAFWCNPISGHATLYWYQQILGQGPKLLIQFQNNGVVDDSQLPKDRFSAERLKGVDSTLKIQPAKLEDSAVYLCASSLRIGPSYSGANVLTFGAGSRLTVL.

V and J are TRBV4-3 and TRBJ2-3, with D possibly being TRBD1 (5 bases). This CDR3 is 17 amino acids long. Trimming removed 5 bases at V and 2 bases at J, with 20 bases between. Germline V gives CDR1 LGHNA, CDR2 YSLEER. CDR3 sequence: CASSSRRPGQLTDTQYF. The CDR3 nucleotides read TGCGCCAGCAGCTCAAGGCGCCCTGGACAACTCACAGATACGCAGTATTTT.

This clonotype was observed a few times. One end of the junction does not line up with germline, which may come from a read error. The V and J genes are TRBV24-1 and TRBJ2-6; no clear D gene. The CDR3 sequence is 15 residues long. The germline V gene encodes CDR1 KGHDR and CDR2 SFDVKD. CDR3 in DNA: TGTGCCGCCAGTGACCGGACCCCTGGGGCCAACGTCCTGACTTTC. Its translation: CAASDRTPGANVLTF.

This clonotype was recorded a few times. V is TRBV12-5 and J is TRBJ1-1; D is possibly TRBD1 (6 bases). V lost 2 bases and J lost 6, with 13 bases in between. The germline V gene has CDR1 LGHNT and CDR2 FRNRAP. The CDR3 runs 14 residues. CDR3 in amino acids: CASGLTSKGAEAFF. The DNA of the CDR3 is TGTGCTAGTGGTTTGACATCGAAGGGGGCTGAAGCTTTCTTT. Looking up the rest from reference TRBV12-5 and TRBJ1-1 gives the full variable domain: DARVTQTPRHKVTEMGQEVTMRCQPILGHNTVFWYRQTMMQGLELLAYFRNRAPLDDSGMPKDRFSAEMPDATLATLKIQPSEPRDSAVYFCASGLTSKGAEAFFGQGTRLTVV.